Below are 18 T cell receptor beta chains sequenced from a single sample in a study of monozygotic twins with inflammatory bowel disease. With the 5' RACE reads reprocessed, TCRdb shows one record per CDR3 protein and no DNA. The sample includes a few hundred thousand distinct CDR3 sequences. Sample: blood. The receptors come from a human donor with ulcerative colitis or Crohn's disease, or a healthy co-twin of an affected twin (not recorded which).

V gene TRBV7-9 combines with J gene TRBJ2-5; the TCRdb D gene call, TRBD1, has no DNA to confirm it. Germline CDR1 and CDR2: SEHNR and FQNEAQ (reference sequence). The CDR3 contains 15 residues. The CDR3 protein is CASSLVGTGGKTQYF.

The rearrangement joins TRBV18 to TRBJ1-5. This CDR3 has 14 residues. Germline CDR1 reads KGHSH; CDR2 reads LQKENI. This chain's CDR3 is CASSPWASNQPQHF.

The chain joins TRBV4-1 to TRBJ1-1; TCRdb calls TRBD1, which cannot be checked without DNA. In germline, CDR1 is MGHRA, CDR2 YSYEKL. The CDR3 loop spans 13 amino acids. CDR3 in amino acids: CASSHGHPPEAFF.

CDR3 loop: CASSLEQGRTEAFF. This sequence joins TRBV7-9 and TRBJ1-1; the TRBD1 assignment by TCRdb is unverifiable without DNA. The CDR3 is 14 residues long. Germline assignment: CDR1 SEHNR and CDR2 FQNEAQ (reference sequence).

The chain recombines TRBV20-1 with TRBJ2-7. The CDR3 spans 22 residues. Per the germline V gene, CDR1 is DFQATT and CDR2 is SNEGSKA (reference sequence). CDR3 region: CSAKQSAAESSFNYVGPHEQYF.

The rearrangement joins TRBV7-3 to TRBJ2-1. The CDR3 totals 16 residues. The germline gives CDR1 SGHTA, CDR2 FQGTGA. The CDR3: CASSFSTGSSYNEQFF.

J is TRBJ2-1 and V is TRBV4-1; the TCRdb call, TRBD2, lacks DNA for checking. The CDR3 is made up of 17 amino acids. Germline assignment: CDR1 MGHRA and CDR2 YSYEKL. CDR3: CASSHEWTSGVYNEQFF.

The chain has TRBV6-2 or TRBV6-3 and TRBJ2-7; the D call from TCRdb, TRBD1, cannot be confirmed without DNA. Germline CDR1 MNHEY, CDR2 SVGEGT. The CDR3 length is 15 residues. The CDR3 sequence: CASSYPGPPSYEQYF.

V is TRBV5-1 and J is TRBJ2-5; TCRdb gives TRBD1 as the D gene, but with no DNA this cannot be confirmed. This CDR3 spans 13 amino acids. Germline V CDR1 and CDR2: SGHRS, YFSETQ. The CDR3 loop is CASSDLGAETQYF.

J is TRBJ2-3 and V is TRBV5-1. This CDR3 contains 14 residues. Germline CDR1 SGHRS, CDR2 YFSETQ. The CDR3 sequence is CASSLEDSTDTQYF. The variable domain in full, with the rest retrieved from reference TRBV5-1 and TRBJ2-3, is KAGVTQTPRYLIKTRGQQVTLSCSPISGHRSVSWYQQTPGQGLQFLFEYFSETQRNKGNFPGRFSGRQFSNSRSEMNVSTLELGDSALYLCASSLEDSTDTQYFGPGTRLTVL.

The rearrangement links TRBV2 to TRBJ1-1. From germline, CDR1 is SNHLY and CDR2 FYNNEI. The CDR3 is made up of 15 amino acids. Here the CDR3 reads CASSESMQVRTEAFF.

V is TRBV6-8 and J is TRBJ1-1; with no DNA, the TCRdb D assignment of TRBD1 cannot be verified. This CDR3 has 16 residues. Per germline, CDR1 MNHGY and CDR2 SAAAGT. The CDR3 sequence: CASSFKKGSVNTEAFF.

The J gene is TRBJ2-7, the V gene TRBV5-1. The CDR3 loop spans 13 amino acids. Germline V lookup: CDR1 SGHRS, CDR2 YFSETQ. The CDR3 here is CASSFYGTYEQYF.

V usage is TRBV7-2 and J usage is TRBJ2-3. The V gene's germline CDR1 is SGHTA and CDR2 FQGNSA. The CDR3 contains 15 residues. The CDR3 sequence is CASSLTTVSTDTQYF.

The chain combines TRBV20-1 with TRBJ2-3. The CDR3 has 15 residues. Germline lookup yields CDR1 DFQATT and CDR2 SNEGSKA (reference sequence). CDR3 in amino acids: CSARKATMSTDTQYF.

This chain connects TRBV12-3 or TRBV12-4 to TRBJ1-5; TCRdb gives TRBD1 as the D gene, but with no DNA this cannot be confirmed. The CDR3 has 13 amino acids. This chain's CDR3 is CASRPTGNQPQHF.

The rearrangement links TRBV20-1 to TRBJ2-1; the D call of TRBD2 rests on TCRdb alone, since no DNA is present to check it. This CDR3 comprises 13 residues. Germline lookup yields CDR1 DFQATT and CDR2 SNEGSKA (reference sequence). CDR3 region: CSVSRTSFDEQFF.

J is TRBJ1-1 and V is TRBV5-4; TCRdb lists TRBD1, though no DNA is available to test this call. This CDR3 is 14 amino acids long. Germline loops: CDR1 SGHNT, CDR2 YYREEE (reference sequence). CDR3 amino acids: CASSLVGQPTEAFF.